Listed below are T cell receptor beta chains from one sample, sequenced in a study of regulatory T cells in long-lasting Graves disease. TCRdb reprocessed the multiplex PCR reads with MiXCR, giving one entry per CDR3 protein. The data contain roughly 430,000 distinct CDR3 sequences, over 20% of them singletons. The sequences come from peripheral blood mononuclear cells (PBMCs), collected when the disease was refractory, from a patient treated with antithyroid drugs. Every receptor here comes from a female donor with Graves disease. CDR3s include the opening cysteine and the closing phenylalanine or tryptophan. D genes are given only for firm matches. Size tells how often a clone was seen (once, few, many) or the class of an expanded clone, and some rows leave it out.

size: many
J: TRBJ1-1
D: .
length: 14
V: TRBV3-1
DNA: TGTGCCAGCAGCCAAGGGTCTGGGGGGGTTGAAGCTTTCTTT
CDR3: CASSQGSGGVEAFF

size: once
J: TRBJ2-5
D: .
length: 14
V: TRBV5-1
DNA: TGCGCCAGCAGGCCTCGACTAGGAGGGGAGACCCAGTACTTC
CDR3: CASRPRLGGETQYF

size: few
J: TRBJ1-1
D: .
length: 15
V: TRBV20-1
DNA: TGCAGTGCTAGAGATCGACGGACGTCGGAGGGAGAAGCTTTCTTT
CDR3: CSARDRRTSEGEAFF

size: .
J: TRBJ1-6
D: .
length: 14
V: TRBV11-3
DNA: TGTGCCAGCAGCAGCACAGGGACTAATTCACCCCTCCACTTT
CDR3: CASSSTGTNSPLHF

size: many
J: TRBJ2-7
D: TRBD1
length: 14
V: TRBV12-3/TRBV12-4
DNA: TGTGCCAGCAGTTTAAAGGGGGCGTCTTACGAGCAGTACTTC
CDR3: CASSLKGASYEQYF

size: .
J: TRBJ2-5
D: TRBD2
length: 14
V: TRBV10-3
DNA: TGTGCCATCAGTGAAGCGGGGAGCGGGGAGATCCAGTACTTC
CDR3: CAISEAGSGEIQYF

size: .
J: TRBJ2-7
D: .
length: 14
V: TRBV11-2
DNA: TGTGCCAGCAGCTTAGTATCGGCGTCCTACGAGCAGTACTTC
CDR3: CASSLVSASYEQYF

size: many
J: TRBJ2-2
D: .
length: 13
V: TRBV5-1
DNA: TGCGCCAGCACGGGAATGAACACCGGGGAGCTGTTTTTT
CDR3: CASTGMNTGELFF

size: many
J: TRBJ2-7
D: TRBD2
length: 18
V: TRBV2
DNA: TGTGCCAGCAGTGCCCCTCGGAATAGCGGGACTCGGAGGTACGAGCAGTACTTC
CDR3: CASSAPRNSGTRRYEQYF

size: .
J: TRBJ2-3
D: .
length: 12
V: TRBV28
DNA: TGTGCCAGCGGGACCCTCACAGATACGCAGTATTTT
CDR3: CASGTLTDTQYF

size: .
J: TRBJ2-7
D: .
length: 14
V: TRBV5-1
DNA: TGCGCCAGCAGCTTGGAAGGTAATAGGAACGAGCAGTACTTC
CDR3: CASSLEGNRNEQYF

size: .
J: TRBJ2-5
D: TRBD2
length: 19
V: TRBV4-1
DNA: TGCGCCAGCAGCCAGGGGGGCGGACTAGCGGGAGTTTGGGAAGAGACCCAGTACTTC
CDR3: CASSQGGGLAGVWEETQYF

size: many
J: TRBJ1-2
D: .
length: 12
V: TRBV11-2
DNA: TGTGCCAGCAGCTCCCTCGCATATGGCTACACCTTC
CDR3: CASSSLAYGYTF

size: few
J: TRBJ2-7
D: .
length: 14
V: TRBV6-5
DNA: TGTGCCGGCAGTTACTACTTGGACGGATACGAGCAGTACTTC
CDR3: CAGSYYLDGYEQYF

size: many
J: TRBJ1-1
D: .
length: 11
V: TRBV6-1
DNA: TGTGCCATTCAGGTTGCGGGGGAGGCTTTCTTT
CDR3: CAIQVAGEAFF

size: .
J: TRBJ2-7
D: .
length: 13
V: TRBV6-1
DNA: TGTGCCAGCAGTGTAGGGGAGGTCTACGAGCAGTACTTC
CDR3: CASSVGEVYEQYF

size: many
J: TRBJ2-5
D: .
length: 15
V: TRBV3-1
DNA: TGTGCCAGCAGCCAAGAGCTAGGGGGGGCGGAGACCCAGTACTTC
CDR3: CASSQELGGAETQYF

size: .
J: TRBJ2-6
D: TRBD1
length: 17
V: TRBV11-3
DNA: TGTGCCAGCAGCCCGGGACAGGGAACATCTGGGGCCAACGTCCTGACTTTC
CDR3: CASSPGQGTSGANVLTF

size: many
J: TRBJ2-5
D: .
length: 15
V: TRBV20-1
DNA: TGCAGTGCTAAATCTGTGGTGGGAGTAGGGGAGACCCAGTACTTC
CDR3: CSAKSVVGVGETQYF

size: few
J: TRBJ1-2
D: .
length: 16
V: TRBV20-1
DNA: TGCAGTGCTAGACTAACACAAACAGGGACTGGCTATGGCTACACCTTC
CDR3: CSARLTQTGTGYGYTF

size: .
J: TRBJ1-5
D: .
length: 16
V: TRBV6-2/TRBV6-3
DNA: TGTGCCAGCAGTTACGGAGTAACAGGGCAAAGTCAGCCCCAGCATTTT
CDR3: CASSYGVTGQSQPQHF

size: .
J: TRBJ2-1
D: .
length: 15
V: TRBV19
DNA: TGTGCCAGTAGTATAGATATGAGCTCCTACAATGAGCAGTTCTTC
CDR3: CASSIDMSSYNEQFF

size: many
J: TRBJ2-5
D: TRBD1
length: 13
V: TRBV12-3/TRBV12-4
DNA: TGTGCCAGCACCATGGACAGGGTCAAGACCCAGTACTTC
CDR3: CASTMDRVKTQYF

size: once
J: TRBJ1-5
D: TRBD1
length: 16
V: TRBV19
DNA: TGTGCCAGTAGTAAGGGGGCCATGGCATACAATCAGCCCCAGCATTTT
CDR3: CASSKGAMAYNQPQHF

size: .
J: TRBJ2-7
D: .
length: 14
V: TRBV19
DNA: TGTGCCAGTAGTATGGTTGGGCACCCCTACGAGCAGTACTTC
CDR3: CASSMVGHPYEQYF

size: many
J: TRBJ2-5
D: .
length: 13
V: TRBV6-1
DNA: TGTGCCAGCAGCAGACTAGTGGGAGAGACCCAGTACTTC
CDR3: CASSRLVGETQYF

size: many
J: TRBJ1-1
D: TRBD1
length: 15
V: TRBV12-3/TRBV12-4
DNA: TGTGCCAGCAGTCCGTGGGACAGGTCGAACACTGAAGCTTTCTTT
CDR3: CASSPWDRSNTEAFF

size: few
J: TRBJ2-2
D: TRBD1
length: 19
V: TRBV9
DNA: TGTGCCAGCAGCGTTCGGACAGGGGGGAGTCCCCGGGGCACCGGGGAGCTGTTTTTT
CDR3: CASSVRTGGSPRGTGELFF

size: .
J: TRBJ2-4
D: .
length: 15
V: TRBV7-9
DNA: TGTGCCAGCAGCTCCTTAGCGAACGAAGAGGTCGTTCAGTACTTC
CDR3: CASSSLANEEVVQYF

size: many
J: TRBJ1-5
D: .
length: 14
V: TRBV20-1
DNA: TGCAGTGCTAGGGGGTTCAGTAGCAATCAGCCCCAGCATTTT
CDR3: CSARGFSSNQPQHF

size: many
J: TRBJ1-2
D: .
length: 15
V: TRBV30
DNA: TGTGCCTGGAGCCGTCCGGACACTGGATTCTATGGCTACACCTTC
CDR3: CAWSRPDTGFYGYTF

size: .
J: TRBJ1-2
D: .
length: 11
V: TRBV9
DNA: TGTGCCAGCAGCGTAGAAGGGAGCTACACCTTC
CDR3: CASSVEGSYTF

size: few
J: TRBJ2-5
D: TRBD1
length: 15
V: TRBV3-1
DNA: TGTGCCAGCAGCCAATTCAGGGGGCGACAAGAGACCCAGTACTTC
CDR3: CASSQFRGRQETQYF

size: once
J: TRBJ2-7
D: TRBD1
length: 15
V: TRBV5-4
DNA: TGTGCCAGCAGCTTGAGGACAGGGGCGACCTACGAGCAGTACTTC
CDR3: CASSLRTGATYEQYF

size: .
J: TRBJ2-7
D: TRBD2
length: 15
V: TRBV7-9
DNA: TGTGCCAGCAGCCCCCCTCTGCGGGAGGGGAACGAGCAGTACTTC
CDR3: CASSPPLREGNEQYF

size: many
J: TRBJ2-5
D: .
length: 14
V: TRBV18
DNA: TGTGCCAGCTCACCACCGCCGGGGAGAGAGACCCAGTACTTC
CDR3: CASSPPPGRETQYF

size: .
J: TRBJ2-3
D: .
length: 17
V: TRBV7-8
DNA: TGTGCCAGCAGCCCCCTGGGGCTAGGGCCTAGCACAGATACGCAGTATTTT
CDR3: CASSPLGLGPSTDTQYF

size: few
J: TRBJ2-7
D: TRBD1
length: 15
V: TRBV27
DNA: TGTGCCAGCAGTTTTTCTGACAGGGGTCTCTACGAGCAGTACTTC
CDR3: CASSFSDRGLYEQYF

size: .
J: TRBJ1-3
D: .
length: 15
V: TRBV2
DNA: TGTGCCAGCAGCTTGTCTGTGAACTCTGGAAACACCATATATTTT
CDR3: CASSLSVNSGNTIYF

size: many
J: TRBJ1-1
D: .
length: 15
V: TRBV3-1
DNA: TGTGCCAGCAGCCCGTTTATGGGGGCGAACACTGAAGCTTTCTTT
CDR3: CASSPFMGANTEAFF

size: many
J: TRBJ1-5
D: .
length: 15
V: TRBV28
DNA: TGTGCCAGTGCCCCGGGCGACGGAACAAATCAGCCCCAGCATTTT
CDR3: CASAPGDGTNQPQHF

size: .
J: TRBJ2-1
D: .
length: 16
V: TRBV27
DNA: TGTGCCAGCAGTTTAAATTGGGGGGAGACAAAAAATGAGCAGTTCTTC
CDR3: CASSLNWGETKNEQFF

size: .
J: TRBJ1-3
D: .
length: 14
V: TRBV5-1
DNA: TGCGCCAGCAGCTTCGGACGATCTGGAAACACCATATATTTT
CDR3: CASSFGRSGNTIYF

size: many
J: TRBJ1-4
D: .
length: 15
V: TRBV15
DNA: TGTGCCACCAGCCTGCTGGTAGCAACTAATGAAAAACTGTTTTTT
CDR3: CATSLLVATNEKLFF

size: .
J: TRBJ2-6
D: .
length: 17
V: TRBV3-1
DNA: TGTGCCAGCAGCCCGCAGGGCTCCCCCTCTGGGGCCAACGTCCTGACTTTC
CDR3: CASSPQGSPSGANVLTF

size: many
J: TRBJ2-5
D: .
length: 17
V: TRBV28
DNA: TGTGCCAGCAGTTCTCCCTCCGGTAGCGGAGCCCAAGAGACCCAGTACTTC
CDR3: CASSSPSGSGAQETQYF

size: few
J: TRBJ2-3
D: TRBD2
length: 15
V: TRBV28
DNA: TGTGCCAGCAGTGGAGAAGCGGGAGATACAGATACGCAGTATTTT
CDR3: CASSGEAGDTDTQYF

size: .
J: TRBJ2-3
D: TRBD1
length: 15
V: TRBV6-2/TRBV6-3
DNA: TGTGCCAGCGGATTACTACAGGGGATTGCAGATACGCAGTATTTT
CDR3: CASGLLQGIADTQYF

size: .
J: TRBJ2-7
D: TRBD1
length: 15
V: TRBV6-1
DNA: TGTGCCAGCAGTGAGGGACAGGGATGGGACTACGAGCAGTACTTC
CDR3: CASSEGQGWDYEQYF

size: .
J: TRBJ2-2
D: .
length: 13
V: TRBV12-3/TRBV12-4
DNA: TGTGCCAGCAGCCCACTCGGGAGCGGGGAGCTGTTTTTT
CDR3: CASSPLGSGELFF

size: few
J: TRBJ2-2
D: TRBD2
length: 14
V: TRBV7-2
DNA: TGTGCCAGCAGCTGGACTAGCTTGACCGGGGAGCTGTTTTTT
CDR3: CASSWTSLTGELFF

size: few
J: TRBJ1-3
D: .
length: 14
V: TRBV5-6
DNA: TGTGCCAGCAGCTTTTCAACGACTGGAAACACCATATATTTT
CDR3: CASSFSTTGNTIYF

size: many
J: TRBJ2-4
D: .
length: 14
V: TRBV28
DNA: TGTGCCAGCAGTTCCACCGTACTCAAAAACATTCAGTACTTC
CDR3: CASSSTVLKNIQYF

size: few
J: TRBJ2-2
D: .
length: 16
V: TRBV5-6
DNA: TGTGCCAGCAGCTTTTCAGGGGCCCCCGCCACCGGGGAGCTGTTTTTT
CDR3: CASSFSGAPATGELFF

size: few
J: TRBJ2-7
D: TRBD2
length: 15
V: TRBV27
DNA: TGTGCCAGCAGCTCCGGGACTAGCAAGGCCTACGAGCAGTACTTC
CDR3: CASSSGTSKAYEQYF